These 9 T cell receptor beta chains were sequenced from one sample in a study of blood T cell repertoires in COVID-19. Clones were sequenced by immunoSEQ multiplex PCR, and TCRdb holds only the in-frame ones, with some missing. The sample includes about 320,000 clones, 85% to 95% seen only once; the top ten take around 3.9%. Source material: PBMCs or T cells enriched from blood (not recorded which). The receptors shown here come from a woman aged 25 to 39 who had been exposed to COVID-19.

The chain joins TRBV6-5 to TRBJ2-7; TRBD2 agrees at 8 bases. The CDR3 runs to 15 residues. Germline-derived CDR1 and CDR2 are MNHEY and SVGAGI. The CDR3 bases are TGTGCGGCTAAGGCCTGGACTAGCCGCCTCTACGAGCAGTACTTC. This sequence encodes CAAKAWTSRLYEQYF.

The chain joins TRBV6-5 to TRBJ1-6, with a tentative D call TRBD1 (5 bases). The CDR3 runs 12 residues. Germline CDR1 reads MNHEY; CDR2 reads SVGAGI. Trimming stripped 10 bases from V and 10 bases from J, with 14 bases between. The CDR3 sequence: CATGGFGSPLHF. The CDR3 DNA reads TGTGCCACCGGGGGGTTTGGCTCACCCCTCCACTTT.

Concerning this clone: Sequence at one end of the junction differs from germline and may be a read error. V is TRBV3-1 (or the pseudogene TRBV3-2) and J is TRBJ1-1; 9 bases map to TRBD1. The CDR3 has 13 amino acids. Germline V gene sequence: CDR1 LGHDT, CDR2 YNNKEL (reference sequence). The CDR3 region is CASSQDRTGEGKW. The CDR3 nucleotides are TGTGCCAGCAGCCAAGACCGGACAGGGGAAGGGAAATGG.

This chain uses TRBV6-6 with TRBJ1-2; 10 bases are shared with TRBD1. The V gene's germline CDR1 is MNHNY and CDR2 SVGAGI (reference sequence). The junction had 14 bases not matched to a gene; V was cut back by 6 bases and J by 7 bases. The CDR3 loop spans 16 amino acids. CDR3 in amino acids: CASRRSGQGGNAGYTF. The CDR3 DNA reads TGTGCCAGCAGACGATCTGGACAGGGGGGGAACGCTGGCTACACCTTC.

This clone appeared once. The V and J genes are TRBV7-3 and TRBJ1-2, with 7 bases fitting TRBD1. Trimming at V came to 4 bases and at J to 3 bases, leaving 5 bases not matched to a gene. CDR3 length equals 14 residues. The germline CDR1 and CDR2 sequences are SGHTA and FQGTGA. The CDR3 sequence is CASSSGTDHYGYTF. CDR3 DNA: TGTGCCAGCAGCTCAGGGACAGACCACTATGGCTACACCTTC. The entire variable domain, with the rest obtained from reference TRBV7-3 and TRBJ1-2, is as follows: GAGVSQTPSNKVTEKGKYVELRCDPISGHTALYWYRQSLGQGPEFLIYFQGTGAADDSGLPNDRFFAVRPEGSVSTLKIQRTERGDSAVYLCASSSGTDHYGYTFGSGTRLTVV.

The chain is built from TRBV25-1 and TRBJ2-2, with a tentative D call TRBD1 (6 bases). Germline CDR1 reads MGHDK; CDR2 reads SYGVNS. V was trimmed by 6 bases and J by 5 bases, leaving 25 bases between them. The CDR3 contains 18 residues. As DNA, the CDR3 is TGTGCCAGCAGGATTGTTTGCAGACAGGCTGTGAGGACCGGGGAGCTGTTTTTT. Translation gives CASRIVCRQAVRTGELFF.

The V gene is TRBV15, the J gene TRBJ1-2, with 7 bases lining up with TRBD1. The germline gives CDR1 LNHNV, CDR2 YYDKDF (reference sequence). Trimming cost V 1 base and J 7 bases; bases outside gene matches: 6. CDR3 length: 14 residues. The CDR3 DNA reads TGTGCCACCAGCAGAGCTGACGACAGGGTTGGCTACACCTTC. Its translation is CATSRADDRVGYTF.

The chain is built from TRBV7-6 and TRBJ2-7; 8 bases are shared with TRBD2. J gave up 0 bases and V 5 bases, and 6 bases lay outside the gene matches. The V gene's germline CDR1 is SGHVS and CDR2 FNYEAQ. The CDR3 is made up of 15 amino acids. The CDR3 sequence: CASSRERGPSYEQYF. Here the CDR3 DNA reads TGTGCCAGCAGCCGAGAGCGGGGGCCCTCCTACGAGCAGTACTTC.

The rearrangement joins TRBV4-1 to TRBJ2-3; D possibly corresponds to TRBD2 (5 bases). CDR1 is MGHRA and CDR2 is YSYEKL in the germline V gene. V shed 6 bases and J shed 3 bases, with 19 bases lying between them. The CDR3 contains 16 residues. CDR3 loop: CASRPAGVISTDTQYF. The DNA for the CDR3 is TGCGCCAGCAGACCAGCCGGGGTTATCAGTACAGATACGCAGTATTTT.